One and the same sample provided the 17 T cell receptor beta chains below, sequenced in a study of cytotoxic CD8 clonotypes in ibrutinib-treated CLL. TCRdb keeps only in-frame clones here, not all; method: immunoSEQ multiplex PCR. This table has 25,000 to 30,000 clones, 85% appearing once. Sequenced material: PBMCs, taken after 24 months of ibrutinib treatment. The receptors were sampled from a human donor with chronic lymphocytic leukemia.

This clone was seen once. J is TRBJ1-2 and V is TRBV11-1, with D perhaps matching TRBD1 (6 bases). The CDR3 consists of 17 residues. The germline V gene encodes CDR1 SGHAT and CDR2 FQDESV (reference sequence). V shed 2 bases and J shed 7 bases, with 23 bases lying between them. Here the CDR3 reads CASSLFRGARFSGGYTF. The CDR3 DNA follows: TGTGCCAGCAGCTTATTCCGGGGGGCGAGGTTTTCGGGTGGCTACACCTTC.

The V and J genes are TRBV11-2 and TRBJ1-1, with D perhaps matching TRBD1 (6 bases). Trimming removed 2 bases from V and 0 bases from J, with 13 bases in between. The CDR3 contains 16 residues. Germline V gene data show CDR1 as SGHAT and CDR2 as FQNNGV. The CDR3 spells CASSLYREGMNTEAFF. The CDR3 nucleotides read TGTGCCAGCAGCTTATACAGGGAAGGTATGAACACTGAAGCTTTCTTT.

The CDR3 sequence: CASSDPRQGLNTEAFF. In DNA form, the CDR3 reads TGTGCCAGCAGCGACCCGCGACAGGGACTGAACACTGAAGCTTTCTTT. The chain has TRBV9 and TRBJ1-1; 7 nucleotides match TRBD1. There are 16 residues in the CDR3. Germline CDR1 reads SGDLS; CDR2 reads YYNGEE. The trim removed 3 bases at V and 0 bases at J, leaving 8 bases unmatched. Based on the CDR3 plus reference TRBV9 and TRBJ1-1, the full variable domain is DSGVTQTPKHLITATGQRVTLRCSPRSGDLSVYWYQQSLDQGLQFLIQYYNGEERAKGNILERFSAQQFPDLHSELNLSSLELGDSALYFCASSDPRQGLNTEAFFGQGTRLTVV.

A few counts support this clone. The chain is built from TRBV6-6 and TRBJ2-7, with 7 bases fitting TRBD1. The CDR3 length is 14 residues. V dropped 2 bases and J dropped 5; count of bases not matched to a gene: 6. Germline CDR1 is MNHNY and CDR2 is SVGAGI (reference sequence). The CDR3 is CASSYGTENDEQYF. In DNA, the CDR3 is TGTGCCAGCAGTTACGGGACAGAAAACGACGAGCAGTACTTC.

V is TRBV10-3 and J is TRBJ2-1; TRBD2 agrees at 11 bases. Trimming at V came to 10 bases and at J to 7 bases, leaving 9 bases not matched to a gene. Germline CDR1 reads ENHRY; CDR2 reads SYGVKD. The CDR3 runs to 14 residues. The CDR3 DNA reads TGTGCCACCGATAGCGGGGGGGAAAGGAATGAGCAGTTCTTC. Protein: CATDSGGERNEQFF.

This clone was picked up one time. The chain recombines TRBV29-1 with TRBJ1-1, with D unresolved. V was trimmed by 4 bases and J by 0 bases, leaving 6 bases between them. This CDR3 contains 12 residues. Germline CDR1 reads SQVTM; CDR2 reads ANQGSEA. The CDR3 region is CSVVVMNTEAFF. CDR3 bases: TGCAGCGTTGTAGTGATGAACACTGAAGCTTTCTTT.

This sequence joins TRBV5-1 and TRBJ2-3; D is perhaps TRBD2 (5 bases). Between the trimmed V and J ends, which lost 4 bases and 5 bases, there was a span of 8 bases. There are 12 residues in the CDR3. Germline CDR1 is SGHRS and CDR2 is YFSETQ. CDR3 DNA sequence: TGCGCCAGCAGCCACGGGGAAGATACGCAGTATTTT. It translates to CASSHGEDTQYF.

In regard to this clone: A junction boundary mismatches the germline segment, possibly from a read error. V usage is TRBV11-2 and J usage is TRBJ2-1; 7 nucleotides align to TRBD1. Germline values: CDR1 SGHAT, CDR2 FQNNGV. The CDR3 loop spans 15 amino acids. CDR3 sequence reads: CAGSLDRVSYNEQFF. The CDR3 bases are TGTGCCGGCAGCTTAGACAGGGTCTCCTACAATGAGCAGTTCTTC. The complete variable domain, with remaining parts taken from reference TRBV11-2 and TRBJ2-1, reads EAGVAQSPRYKIIEKRQSVAFWCNPISGHATLYWYQQILGQGPKLLIQFQNNGVVDDSQLPKDRFSAERLKGVDSTLKIQPAKLEDSAVYLCAGSLDRVSYNEQFFGPGTRLTVL.

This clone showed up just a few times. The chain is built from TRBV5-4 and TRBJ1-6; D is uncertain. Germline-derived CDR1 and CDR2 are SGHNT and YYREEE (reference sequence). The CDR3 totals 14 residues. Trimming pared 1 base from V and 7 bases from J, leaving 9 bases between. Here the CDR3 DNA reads TGTGCCAGCAGCTTGCTTGGGCCCAATTCACCCCTCCACTTT. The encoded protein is CASSLLGPNSPLHF.

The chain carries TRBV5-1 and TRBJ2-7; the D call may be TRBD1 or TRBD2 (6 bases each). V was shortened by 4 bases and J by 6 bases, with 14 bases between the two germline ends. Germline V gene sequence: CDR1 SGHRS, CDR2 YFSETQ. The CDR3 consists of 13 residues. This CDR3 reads CASSPEGGGEQYF. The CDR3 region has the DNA TGCGCCAGCAGCCCGGAGGGGGGCGGCGAGCAGTACTTC. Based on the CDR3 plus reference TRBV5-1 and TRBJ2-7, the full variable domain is KAGVTQTPRYLIKTRGQQVTLSCSPISGHRSVSWYQQTPGQGLQFLFEYFSETQRNKGNFPGRFSGRQFSNSRSEMNVSTLELGDSALYLCASSPEGGGEQYFGPGTRLTVT.

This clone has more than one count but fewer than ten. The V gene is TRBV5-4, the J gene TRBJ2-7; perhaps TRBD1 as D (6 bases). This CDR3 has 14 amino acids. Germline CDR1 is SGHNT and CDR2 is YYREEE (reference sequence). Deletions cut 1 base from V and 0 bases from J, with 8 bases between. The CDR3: CASSLQGNSYEQYF. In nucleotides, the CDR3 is TGTGCCAGCAGCTTGCAGGGGAACTCCTACGAGCAGTACTTC.

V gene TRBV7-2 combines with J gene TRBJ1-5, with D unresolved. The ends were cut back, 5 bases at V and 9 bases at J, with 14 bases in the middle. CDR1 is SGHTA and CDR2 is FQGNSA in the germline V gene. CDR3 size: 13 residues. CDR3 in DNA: TGTGCCAGCAGCCCGGCCAAGTTTCCGCCCCAGCATTTT. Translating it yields CASSPAKFPPQHF.

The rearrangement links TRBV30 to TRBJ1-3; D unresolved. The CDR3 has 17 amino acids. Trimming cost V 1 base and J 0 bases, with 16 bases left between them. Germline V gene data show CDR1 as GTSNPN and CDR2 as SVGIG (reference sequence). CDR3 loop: CAWSDRTLGVSGNTIYF. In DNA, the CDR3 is TGTGCCTGGAGTGACCGGACTTTGGGAGTCTCTGGAAACACCATATATTTT.

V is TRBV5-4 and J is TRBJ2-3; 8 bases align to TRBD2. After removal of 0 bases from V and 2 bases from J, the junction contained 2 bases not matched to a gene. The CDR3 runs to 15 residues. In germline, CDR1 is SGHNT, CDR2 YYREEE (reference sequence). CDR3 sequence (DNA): TGTGCCAGCAGCTTGGACGGGGGGGTCACAGATACGCAGTATTTT. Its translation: CASSLDGGVTDTQYF.

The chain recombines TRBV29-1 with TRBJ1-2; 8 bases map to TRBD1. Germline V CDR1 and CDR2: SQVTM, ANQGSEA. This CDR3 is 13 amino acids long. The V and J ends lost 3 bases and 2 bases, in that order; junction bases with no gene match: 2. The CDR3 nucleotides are TGCAGCGTTGACAACAGGGGGAACTATGGCTACACCTTC. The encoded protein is CSVDNRGNYGYTF.

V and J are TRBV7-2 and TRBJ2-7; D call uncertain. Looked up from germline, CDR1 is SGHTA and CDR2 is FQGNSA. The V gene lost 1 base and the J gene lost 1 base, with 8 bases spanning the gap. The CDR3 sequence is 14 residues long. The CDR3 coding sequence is TGTGCCAGCAGCTTAGTCCCCGAATCCTACGAGCAGTACTTC. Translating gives CASSLVPESYEQYF. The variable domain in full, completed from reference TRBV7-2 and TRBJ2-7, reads GAGVSQSPSNKVTEKGKDVELRCDPISGHTALYWYRQSLGQGLEFLIYFQGNSAPDKSGLPSDRFSAERTGGSVSTLTIQRTQQEDSAVYLCASSLVPESYEQYFGPGTRLTVT.

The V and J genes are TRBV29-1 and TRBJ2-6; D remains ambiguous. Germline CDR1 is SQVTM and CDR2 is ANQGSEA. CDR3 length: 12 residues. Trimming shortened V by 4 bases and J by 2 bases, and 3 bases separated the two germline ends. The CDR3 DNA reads TGCAGCGTTGCCGCTGGGGCCAACGTCCTGACTTTC. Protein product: CSVAAGANVLTF.